What follows describes a single TCR beta chain. The antigen is unknown. This CDR3 comprises 14 residues. Germline lookup yields CDR1 SEHNR and CDR2 FQNEAQ (reference sequence). Each CDR3 protein gets one entry in TCRdb, which reprocessed the 5' RACE reads and gives no DNA. Reported are 200,000 to 250,000 distinct CDR3 sequences; the ten largest clones contain under 8.5%. Total RNA isolation used whole blood (no T cell sorting was performed). The entry originates in a study of monozygotic twins with inflammatory bowel disease. The study's findings and limits: Twins with IBD were found to have lower TCRbeta diversity (inverse Simpson) than healthy co-twins. Among patients, repertoires may have gained variability from differing immunosuppressive treatments.

The sequence derives from a human donor with ulcerative colitis or Crohn's disease, or a healthy co-twin of an affected twin (not recorded which). The sequencing input was blood. V gene TRBV7-9 combines with J gene TRBJ1-6. This chain's CDR3 is CASSSGAYNSPLHF.